This entry concerns a single TCR beta chain. Its specificity is unknown. The CDR3 covers 15 residues. After removal of 5 bases from V and 4 bases from J, the junction contained 4 bases not matched to a gene. Germline V gives CDR1 LNHNV, CDR2 YYDKDF (reference sequence). What was sequenced on ten immunoSEQ deep assay plates was unsorted PBMC DNA. The authors' processing: As immunoSEQ supplied junction-only sequences (without quality scores), filtering differed. The protocol was immunoSEQ multiplex PCR, while the TCRdb copy is restricted to in-frame clones and leaves out a portion. V and J calls plus clone size are reproduced from that table; the DNA served to infer D and trimming. The sample lists about 480,000 clones, 75% to 80% occurring once. The sample is drawn from a study of shared clonotypes between healthy human individuals. General study findings and limits: It was only blood that was sampled, and tissue repertoires likely differ.

Sequencing was done on a sample of PBMCs. The source of this sequence is a woman in her 40s in good health. Some clones in this sample may be carry-over from other donors' samples. The genes are TRBV15 and TRBJ2-5, with 13 bases that match TRBD2. The CDR3 DNA sequence: TGTGCCACCAGCGGGGGGACTAGCGGGACAGAGACCCAGTACTTC. Encoded protein: CATSGGTSGTETQYF.